The sequence of this T cell receptor beta chain was determined in a study of blood T cells in healthy people across ages. Germline V gene lookup returns CDR1 SGHTA and CDR2 FQGNSA. Deletions cut 3 bases from V and 2 bases from J, with 19 bases between. The CDR3 loop spans 17 amino acids. This clonotype came up many times. A second 7 to 11 cycle PCR used barcoded and J-beta primers. MiXCR, run by TCRdb on the 5' RACE reads, gives a single entry per CDR3 protein. The table records approximately 810,000 distinct CDR3 sequences, 25% to 30% of them present only once. The chain uses TRBV7-2 and TRBJ2-5; D call uncertain. The sample consisted of blood. The sequence derives from a woman older than 75 in good health. The CDR3 spells CASSFPGDGPKQETQYF. Written as DNA, the CDR3 is TGTGCCAGCAGCTTCCCCGGCGACGGCCCTAAACAAGAGACCCAGTACTTC.